This TCR beta chain was observed in a study of blood T cell repertoires in COVID-19. Study-level background: COVID-19 samples collected from the United States, Italy and Spain covered acute and convalescent phases. T cells, B-cell-depleted T cells, or PBMCs supplied cDNA or gDNA.

In the source study's methods: Amplification with reference gene primers provided the estimates of nucleated cell counts. Clones were sequenced by immunoSEQ multiplex PCR, and TCRdb holds only the in-frame ones, with some missing. Clonal size and the V and J genes are those of that table, whereas D and trimming came from the DNA. The data show about 56,000 clones, with roughly 90% seen just once and 15% to 25% held by the top ten. Germline V gives CDR1 KGHSH, CDR2 LQKENI. With V trimmed by 4 bases and J by 6 bases, 8 bases remained unmatched. There are 15 residues in the CDR3. The TCR originated in a human donor in a cohort sampled during active COVID-19. This sequence joins TRBV18 and TRBJ2-2; TRBD2 agrees at 7 bases. Sequencing used peripheral blood. CDR3 DNA sequence: TGTGCCAGCTCACAAGGGACTATCATGGCCGGGGAGCTGTTTTTT. Translation gives CASSQGTIMAGELFF.